The source of this TCR beta chain is a study of T cells after yellow fever vaccination. Study overall: SMART-Seq v4 Ultra Low Input handled preparation of low-cell-number fractions. Study-wide results and limits: At about 97% for CD4 and just over 85% for CD8, most primary-vaccination clones showed up again after the booster. Abundant clonotypes from the bulk population could get into FACS-sorted repertoires as contaminants.

Germline CDR1 and CDR2: SGHNT and YYREEE (reference sequence). There are 14 residues in the CDR3. Trimming took off 4 bases at V and 4 bases at J, with 12 bases between the two ends. As TCR cDNA was made by 5'RACE template switching, a universal primer site and UMIs were added. TCRdb re-analysed the 5' RACE reads in MiXCR, keeping a single row per CDR3 protein. The data show almost 600,000 distinct CDR3 sequences, roughly 14% seen once. This clonotype was counted only a few times. Its antigen is not known. V gene TRBV5-4 combines with J gene TRBJ2-1; D possibly matches TRBD1 or TRBD2 (5 bases each). The clonotype originates from a man aged 25-45 years who received the YFV17D yellow fever vaccine. The specimen was PBMCs, collected on the day of the yellow fever booster vaccination. The CDR3 DNA reads as TGTGCCAGCAGCGCACGGGACGCTTACAATGAGCAGTTCTTC. As protein: CASSARDAYNEQFF.